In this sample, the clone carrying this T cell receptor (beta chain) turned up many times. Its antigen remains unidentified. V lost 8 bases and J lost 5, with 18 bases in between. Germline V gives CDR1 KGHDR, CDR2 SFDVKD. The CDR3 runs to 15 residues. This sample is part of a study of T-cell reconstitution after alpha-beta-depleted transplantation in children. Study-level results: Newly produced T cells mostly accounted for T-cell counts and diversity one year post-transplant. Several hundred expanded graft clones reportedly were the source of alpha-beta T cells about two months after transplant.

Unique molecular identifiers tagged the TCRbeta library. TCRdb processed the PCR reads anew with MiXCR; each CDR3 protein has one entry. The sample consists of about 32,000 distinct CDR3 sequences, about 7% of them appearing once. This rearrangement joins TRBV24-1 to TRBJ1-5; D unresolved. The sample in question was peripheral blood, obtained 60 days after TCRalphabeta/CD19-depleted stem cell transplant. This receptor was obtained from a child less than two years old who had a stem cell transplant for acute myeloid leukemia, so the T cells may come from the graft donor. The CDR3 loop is CATIGREGPDQPQHF. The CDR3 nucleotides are TGTGCCACCATTGGACGTGAAGGCCCCGATCAGCCCCAGCATTTT.